This TCR beta chain was sequenced during a study of T cell responses to AZD1222 COVID-19 vaccine. Here immunoSEQ multiplex PCR was the method, and the copy in TCRdb shows in-frame clones only, minus some. The sample shows about 150,000 clones, approximately 90% of them seen only once. Regarding the study as a whole: Baseline seropositivity characterized only a handful of AZD1222 recipients. White British donors predominated, females outnumbered males, and clonal diversity was possibly underestimated.

V was cut by 5 bases and J by 1 base, with 8 bases left in between. The CDR3 runs to 13 residues. Germline values: CDR1 SGHNT, CDR2 YENEEA. Turning to this clone: Its antigen is unidentified.

The receptor comes from an adult in good health. J is TRBJ1-1 and V is TRBV11-3, with TRBD1 as a possible D gene (5 bases). The material was peripheral blood, obtained on day 0 of MenACWY control vaccination. CDR3 sequence reads: CASSLRANTEAFF. The CDR3 DNA follows: TGTGCCAGCAGCCTCAGGGCGAACACTGAAGCTTTCTTT.